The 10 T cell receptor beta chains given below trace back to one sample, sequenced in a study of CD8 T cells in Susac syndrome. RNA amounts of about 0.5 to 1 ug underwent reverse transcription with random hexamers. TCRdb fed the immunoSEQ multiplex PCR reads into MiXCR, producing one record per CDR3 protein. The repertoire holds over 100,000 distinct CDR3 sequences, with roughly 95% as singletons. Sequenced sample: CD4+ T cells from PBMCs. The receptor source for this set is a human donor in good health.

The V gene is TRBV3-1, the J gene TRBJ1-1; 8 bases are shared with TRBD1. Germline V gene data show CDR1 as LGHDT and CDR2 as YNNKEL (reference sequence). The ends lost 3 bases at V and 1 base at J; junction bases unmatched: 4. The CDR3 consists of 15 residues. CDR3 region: CASSHSGGTNTEAFF. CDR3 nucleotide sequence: TGTGCCAGCAGCCATTCAGGGGGCACGAACACTGAAGCTTTCTTT.

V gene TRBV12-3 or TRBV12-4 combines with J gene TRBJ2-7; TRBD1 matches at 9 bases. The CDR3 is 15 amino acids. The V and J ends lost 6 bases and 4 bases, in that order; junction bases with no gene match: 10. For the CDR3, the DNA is TGTGCCAGCAGCCCGACCGGGACAGGGTCTTACGAGCAGTACTTC. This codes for CASSPTGTGSYEQYF.

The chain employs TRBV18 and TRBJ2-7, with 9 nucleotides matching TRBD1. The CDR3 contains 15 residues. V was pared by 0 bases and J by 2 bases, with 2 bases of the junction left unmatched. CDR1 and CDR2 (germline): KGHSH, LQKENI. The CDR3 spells CASSPPGTGPYEQYF. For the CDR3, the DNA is TGTGCCAGCTCACCACCCGGGACAGGGCCCTACGAGCAGTACTTC.

This chain's CDR3 is CASSSQRDRPYEQYF. CDR3 nucleotides: TGTGCCAGCAGCTCACAACGGGACCGGCCCTACGAGCAGTACTTC. This chain uses TRBV7-9 with TRBJ2-7; D could derive from TRBD1 or TRBD2 (5 bases each). The CDR3 runs 15 residues. Germline values: CDR1 SEHNR, CDR2 FQNEAQ (reference sequence). Trimming took off 4 bases at V and 2 bases at J, with 15 bases between the two ends. Together with reference TRBV7-9 and TRBJ2-7, the CDR3 gives the full variable domain: DTGVSQNPRHKITKRGQNVTFRCDPISEHNRLYWYRQTLGQGPEFLTYFQNEAQLEKSRLLSDRFSAERPKGSFSTLEIQRTEQGDSAMYLCASSSQRDRPYEQYFGPGTRLTVT.

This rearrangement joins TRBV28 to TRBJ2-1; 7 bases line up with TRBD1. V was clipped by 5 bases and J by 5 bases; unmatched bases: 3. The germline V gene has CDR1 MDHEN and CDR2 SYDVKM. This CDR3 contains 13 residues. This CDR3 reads CASSPGTDNEQFF. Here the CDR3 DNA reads TGTGCCAGCAGTCCCGGGACAGACAATGAGCAGTTCTTC.

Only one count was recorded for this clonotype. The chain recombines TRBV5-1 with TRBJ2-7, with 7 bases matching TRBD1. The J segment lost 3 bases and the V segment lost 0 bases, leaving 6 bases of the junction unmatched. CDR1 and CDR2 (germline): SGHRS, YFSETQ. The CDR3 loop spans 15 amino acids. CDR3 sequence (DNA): TGCGCCAGCAGCTTGGAGAGGACAGGCCTCTACGAGCAGTACTTC. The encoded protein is CASSLERTGLYEQYF.

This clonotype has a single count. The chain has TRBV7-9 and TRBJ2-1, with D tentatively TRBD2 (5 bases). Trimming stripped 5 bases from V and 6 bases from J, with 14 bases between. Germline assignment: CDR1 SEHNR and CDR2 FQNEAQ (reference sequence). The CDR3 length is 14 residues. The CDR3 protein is CASSGGDLVNEQFF. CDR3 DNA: TGTGCCAGCAGCGGAGGAGACCTGGTCAATGAGCAGTTCTTC.

The CDR3 reads CSVVSGTGIQPQHF. CDR3 DNA: TGCAGCGTTGTGTCCGGGACAGGGATTCAGCCCCAGCATTTT. J is TRBJ1-5 and V is TRBV29-1; 9 positions match TRBD1. V shed 4 bases, J shed 6 bases, and the junction held 7 bases outside the gene matches. In germline, CDR1 is SQVTM, CDR2 ANQGSEA. This CDR3 has 14 amino acids.

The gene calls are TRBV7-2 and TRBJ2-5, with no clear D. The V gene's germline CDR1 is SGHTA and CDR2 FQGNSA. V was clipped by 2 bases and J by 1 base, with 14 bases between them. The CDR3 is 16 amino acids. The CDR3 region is CASSLRKVPGQETQYF. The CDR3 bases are TGTGCCAGCAGCTTAAGGAAGGTGCCTGGCCAAGAGACCCAGTACTTC. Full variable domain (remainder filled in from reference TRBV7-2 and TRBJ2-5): GAGVSQSPSNKVTEKGKDVELRCDPISGHTALYWYRQSLGQGLEFLIYFQGNSAPDKSGLPSDRFSAERTGGSVSTLTIQRTQQEDSAVYLCASSLRKVPGQETQYFGPGTRLLVL.

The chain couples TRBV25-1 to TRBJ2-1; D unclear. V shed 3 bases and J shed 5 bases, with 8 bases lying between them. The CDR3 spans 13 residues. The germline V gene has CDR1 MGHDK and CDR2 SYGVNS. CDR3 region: CASSDPGDNEQFF. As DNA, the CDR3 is TGTGCCAGCAGTGATCCCGGAGACAATGAGCAGTTCTTC.